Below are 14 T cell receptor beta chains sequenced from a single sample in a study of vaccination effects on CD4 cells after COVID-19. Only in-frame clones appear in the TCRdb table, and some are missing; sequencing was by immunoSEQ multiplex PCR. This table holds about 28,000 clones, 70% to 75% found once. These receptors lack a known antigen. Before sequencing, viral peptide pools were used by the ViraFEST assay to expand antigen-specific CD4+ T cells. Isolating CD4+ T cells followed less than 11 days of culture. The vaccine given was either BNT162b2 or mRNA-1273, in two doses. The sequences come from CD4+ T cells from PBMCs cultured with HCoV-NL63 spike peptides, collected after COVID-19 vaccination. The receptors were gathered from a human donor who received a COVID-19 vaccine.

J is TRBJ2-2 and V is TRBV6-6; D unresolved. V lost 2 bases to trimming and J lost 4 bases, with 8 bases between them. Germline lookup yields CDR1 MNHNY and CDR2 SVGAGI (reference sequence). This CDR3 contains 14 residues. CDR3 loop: CASSYGQVTGELFF. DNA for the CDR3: TGTGCCAGCAGTTACGGGCAGGTCACCGGGGAGCTGTTTTTT.

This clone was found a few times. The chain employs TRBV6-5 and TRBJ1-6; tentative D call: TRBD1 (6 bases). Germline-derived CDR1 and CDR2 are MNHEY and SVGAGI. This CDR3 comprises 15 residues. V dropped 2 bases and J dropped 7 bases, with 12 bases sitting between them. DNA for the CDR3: TGTGCCAGCAGTTACATGGGGGCTGAGAATTCACCCCTCCACTTT. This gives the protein CASSYMGAENSPLHF.

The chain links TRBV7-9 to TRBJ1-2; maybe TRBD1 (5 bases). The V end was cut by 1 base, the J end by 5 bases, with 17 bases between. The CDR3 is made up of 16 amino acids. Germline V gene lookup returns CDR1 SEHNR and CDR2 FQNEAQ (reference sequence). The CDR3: CASSLVTGTVVYGYTF. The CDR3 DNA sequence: TGTGCCAGCAGCTTAGTCACCGGGACTGTGGTTTATGGCTACACCTTC.

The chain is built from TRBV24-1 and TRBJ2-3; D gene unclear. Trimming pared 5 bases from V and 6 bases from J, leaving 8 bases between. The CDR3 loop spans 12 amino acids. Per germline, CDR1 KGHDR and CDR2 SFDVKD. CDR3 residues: CATSGTRDTQYF. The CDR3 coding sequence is TGTGCCACCAGTGGGACGAGGGATACGCAGTATTTT.

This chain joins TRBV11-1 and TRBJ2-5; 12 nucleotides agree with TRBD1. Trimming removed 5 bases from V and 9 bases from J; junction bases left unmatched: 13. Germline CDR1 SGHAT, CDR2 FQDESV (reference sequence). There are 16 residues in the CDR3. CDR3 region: CASSRLGTGGPKAQYF. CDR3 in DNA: TGTGCCAGCAGCCGGCTAGGGACAGGGGGCCCCAAAGCCCAGTACTTC.

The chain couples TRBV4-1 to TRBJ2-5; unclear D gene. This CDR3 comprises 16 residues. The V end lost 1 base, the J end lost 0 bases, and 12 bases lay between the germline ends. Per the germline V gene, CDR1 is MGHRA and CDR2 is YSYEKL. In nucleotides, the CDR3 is TGCGCCAGCAGCCAAGTTGGCAAAATGTACCAAGAGACCCAGTACTTC. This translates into CASSQVGKMYQETQYF.

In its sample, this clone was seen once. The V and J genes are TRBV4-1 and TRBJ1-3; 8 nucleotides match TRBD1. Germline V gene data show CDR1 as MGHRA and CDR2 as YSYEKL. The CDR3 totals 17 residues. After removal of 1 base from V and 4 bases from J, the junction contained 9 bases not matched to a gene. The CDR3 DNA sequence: TGCGCCAGCAGCCAAGGTGTAGCCAGGGGGCTAGGAAACACCATATATTTT. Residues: CASSQGVARGLGNTIYF.

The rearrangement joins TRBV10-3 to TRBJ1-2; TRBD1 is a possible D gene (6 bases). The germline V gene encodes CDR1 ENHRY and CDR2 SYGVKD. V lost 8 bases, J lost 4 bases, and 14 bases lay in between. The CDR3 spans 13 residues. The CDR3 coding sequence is TGTGCCATCCCAGACTGGGGGGCCTATGGCTACACCTTC. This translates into CAIPDWGAYGYTF.

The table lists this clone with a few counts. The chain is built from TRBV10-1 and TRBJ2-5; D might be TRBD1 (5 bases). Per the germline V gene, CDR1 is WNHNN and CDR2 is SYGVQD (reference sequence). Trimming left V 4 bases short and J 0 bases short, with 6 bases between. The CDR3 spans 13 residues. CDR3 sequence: CASSGQYQETQYF. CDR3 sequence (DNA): TGCGCCAGCAGTGGACAGTACCAAGAGACCCAGTACTTC.

The CDR3 here is CATLFREDYEQYF. In nucleotides, the CDR3 is TGTGCCACCCTCTTCCGGGAGGATTACGAGCAGTACTTC. This chain links TRBV10-3 with TRBJ2-7; 7 nucleotides agree with TRBD2. CDR3 size: 13 residues. Germline lookup yields CDR1 ENHRY and CDR2 SYGVKD. V lost 10 bases to trimming and J lost 4 bases; unmatched junction nucleotides: 10.

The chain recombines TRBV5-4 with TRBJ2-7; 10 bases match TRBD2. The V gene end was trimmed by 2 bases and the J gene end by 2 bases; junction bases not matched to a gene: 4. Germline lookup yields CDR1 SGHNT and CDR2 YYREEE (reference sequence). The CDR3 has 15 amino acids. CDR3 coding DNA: TGTGCCAGCAGCTTATCACTAGCGGGGACCTACGAGCAGTACTTC. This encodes CASSLSLAGTYEQYF.

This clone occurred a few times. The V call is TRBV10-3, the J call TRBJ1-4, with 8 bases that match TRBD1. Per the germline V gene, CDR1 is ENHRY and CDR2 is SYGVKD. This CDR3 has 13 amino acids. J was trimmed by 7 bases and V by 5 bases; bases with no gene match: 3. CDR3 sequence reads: CAISTDRAEKLFF. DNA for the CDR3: TGTGCCATCAGTACGGACAGGGCTGAAAAACTGTTTTTT.

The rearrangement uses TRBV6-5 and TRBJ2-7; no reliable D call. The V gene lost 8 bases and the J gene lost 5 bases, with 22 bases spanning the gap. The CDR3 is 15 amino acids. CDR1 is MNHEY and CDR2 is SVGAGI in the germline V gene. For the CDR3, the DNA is TGTGCCAGCGCCCTAAGAGCAGCCTACCCCAACGAGCAGTACTTC. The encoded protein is CASALRAAYPNEQYF.

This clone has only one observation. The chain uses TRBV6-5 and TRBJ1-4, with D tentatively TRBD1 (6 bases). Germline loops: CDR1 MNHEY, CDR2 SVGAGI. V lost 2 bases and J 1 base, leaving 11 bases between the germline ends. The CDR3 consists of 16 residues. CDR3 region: CASSYLSRGTNEKLFF. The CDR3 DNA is TGTGCCAGCAGTTACCTTAGCAGGGGAACTAATGAAAAACTGTTTTTT.